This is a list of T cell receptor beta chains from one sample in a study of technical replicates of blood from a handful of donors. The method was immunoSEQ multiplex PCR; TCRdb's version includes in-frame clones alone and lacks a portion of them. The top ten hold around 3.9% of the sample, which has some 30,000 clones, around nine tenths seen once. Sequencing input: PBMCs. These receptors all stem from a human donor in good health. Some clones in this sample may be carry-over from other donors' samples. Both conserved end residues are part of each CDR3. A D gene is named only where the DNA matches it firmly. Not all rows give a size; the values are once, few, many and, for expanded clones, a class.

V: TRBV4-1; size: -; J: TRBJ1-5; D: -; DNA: TGCGCCAGCAGCCAAGAGGAGCGTAGCAATCAGCCCCAGCATTTT; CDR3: CASSQEERSNQPQHF
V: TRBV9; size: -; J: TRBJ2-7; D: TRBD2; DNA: TGTGCCAGCAGCGTTAGCGGGAGCGCCTACGAGCAGTACTTC; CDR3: CASSVSGSAYEQYF
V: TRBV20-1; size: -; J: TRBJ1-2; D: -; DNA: TGCAGTGCCGTGAGGGACTATGGCTACACCTTC; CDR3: CSAVRDYGYTF
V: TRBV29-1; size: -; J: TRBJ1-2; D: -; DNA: TGCAGCGCCGGAGGAGCGGGTGGGTATGGCTACACCTTC; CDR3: CSAGGAGGYGYTF
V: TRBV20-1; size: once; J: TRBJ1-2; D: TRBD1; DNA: TGCAGTGCTTACGGACAGGGGGCTAGCACCTTC; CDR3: CSAYGQGASTF
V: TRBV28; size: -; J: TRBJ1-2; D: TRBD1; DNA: TGTGCCAGCAGTCTCACAGGGGCGGGCTATGGCTACACCTTC; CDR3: CASSLTGAGYGYTF
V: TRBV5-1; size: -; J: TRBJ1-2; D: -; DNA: TGCGCCAGCAGCTTGGCAGGGGTCGACTATGGCTACACCTTC; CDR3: CASSLAGVDYGYTF
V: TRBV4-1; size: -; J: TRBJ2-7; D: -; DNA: TGCGCCAGCAGCCAACCAATTACAGGGTACGAGCAGTACTTC; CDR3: CASSQPITGYEQYF
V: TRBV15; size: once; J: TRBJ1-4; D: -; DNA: TGTGCCACCAGCAGAGATCAGTCTCGGGAACTGTTTTTT; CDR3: CATSRDQSRELFF
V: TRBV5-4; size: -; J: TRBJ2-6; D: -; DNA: TGTGCCAGCAGCTTGGTAGGGGCCGGGGCCAACGTCCTGACTTTC; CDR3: CASSLVGAGANVLTF
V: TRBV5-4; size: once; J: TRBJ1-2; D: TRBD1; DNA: TGTGCCAGCAGCTGGAAGAACCGGGACAGCCCTAACTATGGCTACACCTTC; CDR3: CASSWKNRDSPNYGYTF
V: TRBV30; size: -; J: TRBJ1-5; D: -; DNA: TGTGCCTGGAGTTTCGGGAATCAGCCCCAGCATTTT; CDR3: CAWSFGNQPQHF
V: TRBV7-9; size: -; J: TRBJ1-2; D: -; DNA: TGTGCCAGCCGGGGTAGAGACTATGGCTACACCTTC; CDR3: CASRGRDYGYTF
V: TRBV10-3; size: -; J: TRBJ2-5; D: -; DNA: TGTGCCACCCGAGCCCCAGGACAGCCACAAGAGACCCAGTACTTC; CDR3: CATRAPGQPQETQYF
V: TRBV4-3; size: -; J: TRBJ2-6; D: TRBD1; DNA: TGCGCCAGCAGCTCCGGGACAGGGGGTTCCGGGGCCAACGTCCTGACTTTC; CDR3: CASSSGTGGSGANVLTF
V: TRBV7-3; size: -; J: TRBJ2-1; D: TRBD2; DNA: TGTGCCAGCAGCTTAAAAGGGGGGGGTAGCGGGGTCTACAATGAGCAGTTCTTC; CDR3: CASSLKGGGSGVYNEQFF
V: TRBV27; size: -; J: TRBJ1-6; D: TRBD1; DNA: TGTGCCAGCAGTTCGCCCGGACAGGGCGGGAGTTCACCCCTCCACTTT; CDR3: CASSSPGQGGSSPLHF
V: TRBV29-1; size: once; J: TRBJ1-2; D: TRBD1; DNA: TGCAGCGTTTTTACAGGGGGCGCGCAATATGGCTACACCTTC; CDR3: CSVFTGGAQYGYTF
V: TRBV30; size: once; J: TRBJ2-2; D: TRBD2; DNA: TGTGCCTGGAGTGTGACGGGAGGGTACACCGGGGAGCTGTTTTTT; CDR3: CAWSVTGGYTGELFF
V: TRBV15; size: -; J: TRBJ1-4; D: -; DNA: TGTGCCACCAGCAGAGCGGGCTCGGGGAAGAGCAATGAAAAACTGTTTTTT; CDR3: CATSRAGSGKSNEKLFF